A selection of T cell receptor beta chains follows, all from one sample in a study of blood T cell repertoires in COVID-19. The data were produced by immunoSEQ multiplex PCR, yet TCRdb's version contains in-frame clones alone and is incomplete. The table lists about 480,000 clones, roughly nine tenths of them singletons. The sequenced sample consisted of peripheral blood. These receptors were obtained from a woman aged 45 to 65 with COVID-19, enrolled during active disease. Both conserved end residues are part of each CDR3.

TRBV28 | CASSSSAPPRDEQYF
TRBV29-1 | CSVEEQGSPQLAFF
TRBV5-1 | CASSLTGYTEAFF
TRBV29-1 | CSVVGQGQSYTF
TRBV6-5 | CASSYRQKNTEAFF
TRBV28 | CASSALAGAKGHEQYF
TRBV2 | CASSEARPLDTQYF
TRBV5-1 | CASSLTGGTTGANVLTF
TRBV6-2/TRBV6-3 | CASIPYLEGSNEQFF
TRBV15 | CATSLPLSTDTQYF
TRBV27 | CASSLGQAPEKLFF
TRBV28 | CASRDEGGPYNSPLHF
TRBV5-5 | CASSLAGTRNEKLFF
TRBV6-5 | CASPSGTGGWEQYF
TRBV5-1 | CASSILTGLGNSEAFF
TRBV30 | CAWSSRVTLNSNQPQHF
TRBV7-3 | CASSFPDGELFF
TRBV4-2 | CASSQGISGSKNIQYF
TRBV5-4 | CASSMDRSYEQYF
TRBV5-1 | CASSSTGTANTGELFF
TRBV5-1 | CASSLTYHEQYF
TRBV14 | CASSQVGGGHGYTF
TRBV19 | CASSPEGTGSQPQHF
TRBV3-1/TRBV3-2 | CASSQDTREMNTGELFF
TRBV10-3 | CAISETSEETQYF
TRBV5-4 | CASSLSDRVNYGYTF
TRBV5-1 | CASSLWGGDGYTF
TRBV18 | CASSPGGGQETQYF
TRBV4-1 | CASSQGLQGGTFF
TRBV6-5 | CATGQGDGYTF
TRBV7-3 | CASSSSGGAAEQFF
TRBV9 | CASSVAALEARPTDTQYF
TRBV30 | CAWTGGGGFYEQYF
TRBV9 | CASSAGGPGTDTQYF
TRBV5-1 | CASSSGTWEQYF
TRBV6-5 | CASSPANYGYTF
TRBV6-6 | CASSPGTSGGTNTGELFF
TRBV15 | CATSRDTGPTYEQYF
TRBV2 | CASSPNTNTEAFF
TRBV13 | CASSLGLSRGGAREQYF
TRBV5-1 | CASSPGGTSGHTEAFF
TRBV7-2 | CASSFPRSWDTNNEQFF
TRBV7-9 | CASSLRAGGPADEQFF
TRBV2 | CASTLGGEKLFF
TRBV6-5 | CASSPLQGGNTEAFF
TRBV29-1 | CSVWVSGNEQFF
TRBV25-1 | CASSRTGRYGYTF
TRBV6-5 | CASSPGADTQYF
TRBV19 | CASSIGRGYDGYTF
TRBV5-6 | CASRGGTGHFVYEQYF
TRBV28 | CASKTGLDGYTF
TRBV5-1 | CASSEDSYGYTF
TRBV6-1 | CASSVLARTATNYGYTF
TRBV11-2 | CASSLGQSPRANYGYTF
TRBV5-1 | CASTSLPGGVNTGELFF
TRBV28 | CASSFPGSSSPLHF
TRBV5-1 | CASSSGDRSLGGYTF
TRBV29-1 | CSVGQGRIGNEQFF
TRBV5-5 | CASSPDNTYEQYF
TRBV11-2 | CASSLPGGPQHF